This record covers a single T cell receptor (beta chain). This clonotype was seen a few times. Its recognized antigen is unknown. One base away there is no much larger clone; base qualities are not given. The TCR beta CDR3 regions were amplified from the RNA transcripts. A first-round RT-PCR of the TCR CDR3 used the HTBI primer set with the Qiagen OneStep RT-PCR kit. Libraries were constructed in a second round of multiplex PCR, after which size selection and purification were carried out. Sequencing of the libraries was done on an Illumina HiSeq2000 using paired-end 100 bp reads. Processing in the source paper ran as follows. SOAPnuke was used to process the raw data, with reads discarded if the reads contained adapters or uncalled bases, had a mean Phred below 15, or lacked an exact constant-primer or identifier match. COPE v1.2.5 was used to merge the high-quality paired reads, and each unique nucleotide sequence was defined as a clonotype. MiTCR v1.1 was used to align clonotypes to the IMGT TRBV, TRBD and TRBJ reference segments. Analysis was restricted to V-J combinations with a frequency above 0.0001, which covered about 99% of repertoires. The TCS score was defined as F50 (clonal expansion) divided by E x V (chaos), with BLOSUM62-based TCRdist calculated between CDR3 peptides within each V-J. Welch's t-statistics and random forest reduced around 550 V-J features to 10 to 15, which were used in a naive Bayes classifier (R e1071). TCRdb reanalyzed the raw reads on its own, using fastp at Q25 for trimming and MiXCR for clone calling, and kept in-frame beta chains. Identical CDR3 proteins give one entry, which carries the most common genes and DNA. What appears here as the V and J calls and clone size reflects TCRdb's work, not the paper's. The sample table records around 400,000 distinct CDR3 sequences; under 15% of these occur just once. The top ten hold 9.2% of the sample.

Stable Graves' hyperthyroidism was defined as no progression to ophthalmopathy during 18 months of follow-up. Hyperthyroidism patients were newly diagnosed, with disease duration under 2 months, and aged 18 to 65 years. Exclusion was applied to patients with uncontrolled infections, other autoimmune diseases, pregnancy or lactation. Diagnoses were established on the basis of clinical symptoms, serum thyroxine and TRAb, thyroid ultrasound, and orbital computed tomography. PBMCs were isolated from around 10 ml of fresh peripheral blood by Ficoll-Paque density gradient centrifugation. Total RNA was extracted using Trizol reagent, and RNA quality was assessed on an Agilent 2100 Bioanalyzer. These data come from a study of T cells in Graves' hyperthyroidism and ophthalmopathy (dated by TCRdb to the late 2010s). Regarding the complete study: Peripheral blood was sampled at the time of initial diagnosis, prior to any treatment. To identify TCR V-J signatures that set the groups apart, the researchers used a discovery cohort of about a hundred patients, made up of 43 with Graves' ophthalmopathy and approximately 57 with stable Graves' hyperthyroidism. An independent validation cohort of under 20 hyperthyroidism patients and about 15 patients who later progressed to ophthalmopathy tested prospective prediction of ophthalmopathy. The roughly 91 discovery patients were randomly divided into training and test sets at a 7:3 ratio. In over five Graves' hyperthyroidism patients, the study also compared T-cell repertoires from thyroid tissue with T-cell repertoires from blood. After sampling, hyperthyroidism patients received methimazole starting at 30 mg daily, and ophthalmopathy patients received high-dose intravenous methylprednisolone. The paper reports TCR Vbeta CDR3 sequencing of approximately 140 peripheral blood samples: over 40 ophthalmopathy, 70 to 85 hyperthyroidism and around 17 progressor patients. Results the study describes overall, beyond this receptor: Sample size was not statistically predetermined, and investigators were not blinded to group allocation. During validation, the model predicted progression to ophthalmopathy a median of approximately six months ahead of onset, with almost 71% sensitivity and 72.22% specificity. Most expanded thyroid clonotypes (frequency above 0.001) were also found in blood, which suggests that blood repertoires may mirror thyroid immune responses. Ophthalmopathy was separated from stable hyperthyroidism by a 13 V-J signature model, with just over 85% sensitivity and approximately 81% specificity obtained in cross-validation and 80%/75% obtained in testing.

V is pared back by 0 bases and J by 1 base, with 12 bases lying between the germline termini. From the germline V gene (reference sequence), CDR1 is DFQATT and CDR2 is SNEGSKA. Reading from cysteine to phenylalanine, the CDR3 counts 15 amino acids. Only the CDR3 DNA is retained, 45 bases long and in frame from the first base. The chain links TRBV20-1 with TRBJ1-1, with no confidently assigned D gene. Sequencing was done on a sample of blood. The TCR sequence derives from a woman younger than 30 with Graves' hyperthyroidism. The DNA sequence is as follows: TGCAGTGCTAGAGATCGTGGGAGGCCGAACACTGAAGCTTTCTTT. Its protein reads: CSARDRGRPNTEAFF.